Presented here are 29 T cell receptor beta chains from one specimen sequenced in a study of T cell responses to AZD1222 COVID-19 vaccine. The data were produced by immunoSEQ multiplex PCR, yet TCRdb's version contains in-frame clones alone and is incomplete. The sample records 75,000 to 80,000 clones, 75% to 90% being singletons. Sequencing used peripheral blood, obtained 28 days after the second AZD1222 dose. The receptors come from an adult who received the AZD1222 COVID-19 vaccine.

The J gene is TRBJ2-3, the V gene TRBV7-2; D might be TRBD1 (6 bases). The CDR3 runs 17 residues. Per germline, CDR1 SGHTA and CDR2 FQGNSA. The V and J ends lost 5 bases and 14 bases respectively, with 32 bases between them. The CDR3 loop reads CASSGGVWATPAKVLYF. The CDR3 DNA follows: TGTGCCAGCAGCGGGGGCGTCTGGGCCACCCCCGCAAAGGTCCTGTATTTT. Combining the CDR3 with reference TRBV7-2 and TRBJ2-3 gives the whole variable domain GAGVSQSPSNKVTEKGKDVELRCDPISGHTALYWYRQSLGQGLEFLIYFQGNSAPDKSGLPSDRFSAERTGGSVSTLTIQRTQQEDSAVYLCASSGGVWATPAKVLYFGPGTRLTVL.

This clone was recorded once. This chain uses TRBV7-3 with TRBJ2-3; unclear D gene. This CDR3 is built from 13 residues. CDR1 and CDR2 from the germline V gene are SGHTA and FQGTGA. Trimming took 5 bases from V and 5 from J, leaving 11 bases between them. The CDR3 loop is CASSPAVEDTQYF. The DNA of the CDR3 is TGTGCCAGCAGCCCCGCGGTGGAAGATACGCAGTATTTT.

This chain connects TRBV4-1 to TRBJ1-1; D not certain. Trimming pared 1 base from V and 6 bases from J, leaving 12 bases between. The CDR3 length is 14 residues. The germline gives CDR1 MGHRA, CDR2 YSYEKL. The DNA for the CDR3 is TGCGCCAGCAGCCAAGTTACGAGACTGGCTGAAGCTTTCTTT. Protein product: CASSQVTRLAEAFF.

The V gene is TRBV4-3, the J gene TRBJ2-7, with D possibly called TRBD1 or TRBD2 (5 bases each). The CDR3 spans 15 residues. The germline V gene has CDR1 LGHNA and CDR2 YSLEER. Trimming removed 0 bases at V and 3 bases at J, with 12 bases between. The CDR3 protein is CASSQERGPFYEQYF. For the CDR3, the DNA is TGCGCCAGCAGCCAAGAGAGGGGACCGTTCTACGAGCAGTACTTC.

The chain combines TRBV6-5 with TRBJ2-1; D is unresolved. Germline V gives CDR1 MNHEY, CDR2 SVGAGI. Trimming pared 0 bases from V and 8 bases from J, leaving 5 bases between. The CDR3 is made up of 12 amino acids. The DNA of the CDR3 is TGTGCCAGCAGTTACTCCGGTCATGAGCAGTTCTTC. Protein sequence: CASSYSGHEQFF.

The rearrangement joins TRBV28 to TRBJ2-2; TRBD2 matches at 8 bases. V lost 6 bases, J lost 0 bases, and 15 bases stayed unmatched. Germline V CDR1 and CDR2: MDHEN, SYDVKM. This CDR3 has 19 amino acids. CDR3 in amino acids: CASSLGRVAGRANTGELFF. CDR3 DNA sequence: TGTGCCAGCAGCCTCGGGAGGGTAGCGGGTCGCGCGAACACCGGGGAGCTGTTTTTT.

This clone was seen a few times. This CDR3 is CASSFAVVNTEAFF. CDR3 DNA sequence: TGTGCCAGCAGCTTCGCGGTAGTTAACACTGAAGCTTTCTTT. The rearrangement uses TRBV5-4 and TRBJ1-1, with no clear D. The CDR3 runs 14 residues. Germline assignment: CDR1 SGHNT and CDR2 YYREEE (reference sequence). V dropped 2 bases and J dropped 2 bases, with 10 bases sitting between them.

In its sample, this clone was seen a few times. The chain couples TRBV11-1 to TRBJ2-1; 10 bases align to TRBD1. Germline CDR1 and CDR2: SGHAT and FQDESV (reference sequence). Losses at the gene ends were 4 bases for V and 9 bases for J; bases not matched to a gene: 12. The CDR3 covers 16 residues. CDR3: CASSSRQGARYSEQFF. CDR3 coding DNA: TGTGCCAGCAGCTCCCGACAGGGGGCGCGGTATTCTGAGCAGTTCTTC.

V gene TRBV11-1 combines with J gene TRBJ1-1; D ambiguous. The ends were cut back, 4 bases at V and 1 base at J, with 10 bases in the middle. CDR3 length: 14 residues. Looked up from germline, CDR1 is SGHAT and CDR2 is FQDESV (reference sequence). The CDR3 DNA reads as TGTGCCAGCAGCTCCTTTCGCGAGAACACTGAAGCTTTCTTT. Residues: CASSSFRENTEAFF. The full variable domain, in which reference TRBV11-1 and TRBJ1-1 provide the parts outside the CDR3, is EAEVAQSPRYKITEKSQAVAFWCDPISGHATLYWYRQILGQGPELLVQFQDESVVDDSQLPKDRFSAERLKGVDSTLKIQPAELGDSAMYLCASSSFRENTEAFFGQGTRLTVV.

This clone was counted between two and nine times. The V gene is TRBV5-1, the J gene TRBJ2-7; 7 bases align to TRBD2. Germline-derived CDR1 and CDR2 are SGHRS and YFSETQ. The ends lost 0 bases at V and 0 bases at J; junction bases unmatched: 3. The CDR3 is 15 amino acids. CDR3 in amino acids: CASSLEGGSSYEQYF. The DNA for the CDR3 is TGCGCCAGCAGCTTGGAGGGCGGGAGCTCCTACGAGCAGTACTTC.

The rearrangement joins TRBV7-8 to TRBJ2-1; D unclear. With 4 bases removed from V and 0 bases from J, the gap between germline ends came to 10 bases. Germline values: CDR1 SGHVS, CDR2 FQNEAQ. CDR3 size: 15 residues. The CDR3 DNA reads as TGTGCCAGCAGCTCTAACAGCCACTCCTACAATGAGCAGTTCTTC. Amino acid sequence: CASSSNSHSYNEQFF.

The V and J genes are TRBV12-3 or TRBV12-4 and TRBJ1-2; D is possibly TRBD1 (5 bases). This CDR3 is 12 amino acids long. Trimming left V 11 bases short and J 2 bases short, with 12 bases between. This chain's CDR3 is CACRGRNYGYTF. CDR3 nucleotide sequence: TGTGCCTGTCGGGGGAGGAACTATGGCTACACCTTC.

The chain links TRBV7-2 to TRBJ1-2, with TRBD1 as a possible D gene (6 bases). The CDR3 sequence is 15 residues long. Trimming left V 0 bases short and J 8 bases short, with 16 bases between. Per germline, CDR1 SGHTA and CDR2 FQGNSA. CDR3 sequence: CASSLARSGGRGYTF. The CDR3 DNA reads as TGTGCCAGCAGCTTAGCCCGGAGTGGGGGCAGGGGCTACACCTTC.

The CDR3 nucleotides are TGCAGCGTTGCCGCAGGGGATGTTGATCAGCCCCAGCATTTT. Translating it yields CSVAAGDVDQPQHF. V is TRBV29-1 and J is TRBJ1-5, with D perhaps matching TRBD1 (6 bases). The CDR3 is 14 amino acids. With 4 bases removed from V and 5 bases from J, the gap between germline ends came to 15 bases. Germline V lookup: CDR1 SQVTM, CDR2 ANQGSEA.

This clone was found a few times. The chain recombines TRBV28 with TRBJ1-5; tentatively, D is TRBD1 (5 bases). Looked up from germline, CDR1 is MDHEN and CDR2 is SYDVKM. With 5 bases removed from V and 2 bases from J, the gap between germline ends came to 13 bases. The CDR3 consists of 15 residues. This CDR3 reads CASSRGPLGNQPQHF. The CDR3 DNA reads as TGTGCCAGCAGTCGGGGACCTTTGGGCAATCAGCCCCAGCATTTT.

V gene TRBV18 combines with J gene TRBJ2-2; TRBD1 or TRBD2 may be the D gene (5 bases each). In germline, CDR1 is KGHSH, CDR2 LQKENI. The CDR3 spans 17 residues. Trimming cost V 6 bases and J 0 bases, with 17 bases left between them. The DNA for the CDR3 is TGTGCCAGCTCGTCGACCCCGGGGCTTACGAACACCGGGGAGCTGTTTTTT. It encodes CASSSTPGLTNTGELFF. The whole variable domain, remainder taken from reference TRBV18 and TRBJ2-2, is NAGVMQNPRHLVRRRGQEARLRCSPMKGHSHVYWYRQLPEEGLKFMVYLQKENIIDESGMPKERFSAEFPKEGPSILRIQQVVRGDSAAYFCASSSTPGLTNTGELFFGEGSRLTVL.

In its sample, this clone was seen once. The V gene is TRBV7-9, the J gene TRBJ1-4; no reliable D call. Germline V gene lookup returns CDR1 SEHNR and CDR2 FQNEAQ (reference sequence). Trimming removed 1 base from V and 6 bases from J, with 6 bases in between. The length of the CDR3 is 13 residues. The CDR3 reads CASSLDIDEKLFF. The CDR3 nucleotides are TGTGCCAGCAGCTTAGACATAGATGAAAAACTGTTTTTT.

This clone was seen more than once but under ten times. The chain carries TRBV2 and TRBJ1-5, with a possible D match to TRBD1 (5 bases). The ends were cut back, 3 bases at V and 9 bases at J, with 9 bases in the middle. Germline V gene lookup returns CDR1 SNHLY and CDR2 FYNNEI. The CDR3 runs to 12 residues. In DNA, the CDR3 is TGTGCCAGCAGTGAGGGGGGGGTGCCCCAGCATTTT. Its translation: CASSEGGVPQHF.

The chain combines TRBV28 with TRBJ1-6, with no clear D. The CDR3 covers 14 residues. V was clipped by 1 base and J by 5 bases, with 6 bases between them. Germline assignment: CDR1 MDHEN and CDR2 SYDVKM. CDR3 region: CASSLLQNNSPLHF. The CDR3 coding sequence is TGTGCCAGCAGTTTATTACAGAATAATTCACCCCTCCACTTT.

The rearrangement joins TRBV7-3 to TRBJ1-6; TRBD1 matches 8 bases. J gave up 3 bases and V 1 base, and 14 bases lay outside the gene matches. The CDR3 consists of 20 residues. Germline CDR1 and CDR2: SGHTA and FQGTGA. CDR3 sequence (DNA): TGTGCCAGCAGCTTAAAGGACAGGGACCTTCCCTACTACTATAATTCACCCCTCCACTTT. Protein product: CASSLKDRDLPYYYNSPLHF.

This rearrangement joins TRBV7-9 to TRBJ1-3, with a possible D match to TRBD1 (6 bases). The CDR3 is 14 residues long. V was trimmed by 5 bases and J by 2 bases, leaving 10 bases between them. In germline, CDR1 is SEHNR, CDR2 FQNEAQ (reference sequence). In DNA form, the CDR3 reads TGTGCCAGCAGCCTAGGGGGTGCTGGAAACACCATATATTTT. Translated, it gives CASSLGGAGNTIYF.

V and J are TRBV4-1 and TRBJ2-1; the D gene could be TRBD1 or TRBD2 (5 bases each). V gave up 4 bases and J gave up 6 bases, with 10 bases separating them. This CDR3 has 13 amino acids. CDR1 and CDR2 from the germline V gene are MGHRA and YSYEKL. The CDR3 DNA follows: TGCGCCAGCAGCCTCCGGGGCTTCAATGAGCAGTTCTTC. It codes for CASSLRGFNEQFF.

This chain joins TRBV28 and TRBJ2-1, with D perhaps TRBD2 (5 bases). V lost 3 bases to trimming and J lost 7 bases, with 13 bases between them. This CDR3 is built from 14 residues. Germline V gene lookup returns CDR1 MDHEN and CDR2 SYDVKM. Here the CDR3 reads CASSLNSAGNEQFF. The CDR3 DNA follows: TGTGCCAGCAGTTTGAATAGCGCTGGGAATGAGCAGTTCTTC.

The rearrangement joins TRBV4-3 to TRBJ1-5; no clear D gene. Trimming cost V 1 base and J 0 bases, with 7 bases left between them. Germline V CDR1 and CDR2: LGHNA, YSLEER. This CDR3 has 15 amino acids. The CDR3 reads CASSQAAHSNQPQHF. As DNA, the CDR3 is TGCGCCAGCAGCCAAGCGGCACATAGCAATCAGCCCCAGCATTTT.

The chain employs TRBV3-1 (or the pseudogene TRBV3-2) and TRBJ1-5; the D is unclear. This CDR3 has 17 amino acids. The V gene lost 0 bases and the J gene lost 7 bases, with 19 bases spanning the gap. Germline V lookup: CDR1 LGHDT, CDR2 YNNKEL (reference sequence). The CDR3: CASSQDVGGPLGQPQHF. CDR3 in DNA: TGTGCCAGCAGCCAAGATGTAGGAGGTCCCCTTGGGCAGCCCCAGCATTTT.

The rearrangement joins TRBV19 to TRBJ1-4, with D maybe TRBD1 (5 bases). From germline, CDR1 is LNHDA and CDR2 SQIVND (reference sequence). Trimming took off 3 bases at V and 7 bases at J, with 12 bases between the two ends. CDR3 size: 14 residues. CDR3 sequence (DNA): TGTGCCAGTAGTATGGGACGGGGAGGTGAAAAACTGTTTTTT. Its translation is CASSMGRGGEKLFF.

This clone has just one count. V is TRBV5-1 and J is TRBJ1-5; D possibly corresponds to TRBD1 (5 bases). The CDR3 extends over 15 amino acids. V shed 3 bases and J shed 2 bases, with 12 bases lying between them. CDR1 is SGHRS and CDR2 is YFSETQ in the germline V gene. The CDR3 DNA reads TGCGCCAGCAGCTCAGGGCCGGGACGCAATCAGCCCCAGCATTTT. Its protein is CASSSGPGRNQPQHF. The full variable domain, rest sourced from reference TRBV5-1 and TRBJ1-5, is KAGVTQTPRYLIKTRGQQVTLSCSPISGHRSVSWYQQTPGQGLQFLFEYFSETQRNKGNFPGRFSGRQFSNSRSEMNVSTLELGDSALYLCASSSGPGRNQPQHFGDGTRLSIL.

This sequence joins TRBV7-3 and TRBJ2-2; 10 bases match TRBD1. V was pared by 1 base and J by 8 bases, with 7 bases of the junction left unmatched. The germline V gene encodes CDR1 SGHTA and CDR2 FQGTGA. This CDR3 has 16 residues. The CDR3 nucleotides are TGTGCCAGCAGCTTAAACCTGGGACAGGGGCAAGGGGAGCTGTTTTTT. It yields the protein CASSLNLGQGQGELFF.

The rearrangement joins TRBV6-1 to TRBJ1-2, with D possibly being TRBD1 (5 bases). The CDR3 runs 14 residues. V gave up 0 bases and J gave up 2 bases, with 7 bases separating them. Germline V CDR1 and CDR2: MNHNS, SASEGT. The CDR3 loop is CASSEAPGNYGYTF. The CDR3 DNA follows: TGTGCCAGCAGTGAAGCCCCAGGGAACTATGGCTACACCTTC.